The clone carrying this T cell receptor beta chain is a singleton in its sample. The data were obtained in a study of early T cells in non-severe SARS-CoV-2 infection. In the study overall: Unpaired chains resulted from sequencing bulk RNA of unsorted whole blood.

After removal of 8 bases from V and 0 bases from J, the junction contained 6 bases not matched to a gene. CDR3 length: 14 residues. A single record per CDR3 protein comes from TCRdb applying MiXCR to the 5' RACE reads. The sample holds some 49,000 distinct CDR3 sequences, roughly 12% seen once. The source of this sequence is an adult who was a healthcare worker with PCR-confirmed SARS-CoV-2 infection or an uninfected control (not recorded which). The chain couples TRBV12-3 or TRBV12-4 to TRBJ2-5; 7 nucleotides align to TRBD1. Sample: whole blood. The CDR3 sequence: CASSTGQYQETQYF. The CDR3 nucleotides read TGTGCCAGCTCGACAGGGCAGTACCAAGAGACCCAGTACTTC.